The rows below give T cell receptor beta chains drawn from one sample of a study of T cells in localized non-small cell lung cancer. Only in-frame clones appear in the TCRdb table, and some are missing; sequencing was by immunoSEQ multiplex PCR. The sample includes 15,000 to 20,000 clones, about 88% of them seen just once. This sample comprised peripheral blood, obtained before any cancer treatment. Receptor source: a female donor at least 60 years old with stage III squamous cell lung carcinoma. Each CDR3 is given with its conserved first and last residue. A D gene is named only where the DNA matches it firmly. The size field is filled for only some rows; it gives once, few, many or a size class.

clone_size d_call j_call v_call cdr3_aa cdr3_nt
NA NA TRBJ2-5 TRBV5-6 CASSLGHLGDEGTQYF TGTGCCAGCAGCTTGGGCCACCTGGGGGACGAGGGGACCCAGTACTTC
NA TRBD1 TRBJ1-1 TRBV19 CASSSPGQGLLRAFF TGTGCCAGTAGTTCCCCGGGACAGGGGCTTTTGAGAGCTTTCTTT
NA TRBD2 TRBJ2-4 TRBV7-9 CASSRLAGVIGKNIQYF TGTGCCAGCAGCCGACTAGCGGGGGTGATTGGCAAAAACATTCAGTACTTC
NA TRBD2 TRBJ2-1 TRBV7-6 CASSVLAGVGNEQFF TGTGCCAGCAGCGTACTAGCGGGGGTCGGGAATGAGCAGTTCTTC
NA NA TRBJ2-5 TRBV5-1 CASSTGAGYQETQYF TGCGCCAGCAGCACTGGAGCAGGGTACCAAGAGACCCAGTACTTC
NA NA TRBJ2-3 TRBV7-9 CASSHPWGRGGPTDTQYF TGTGCCAGCAGCCACCCTTGGGGCAGGGGGGGGCCGACAGATACGCAGTATTTT
once TRBD1 TRBJ2-7 TRBV28 CASTQGRGLYEQYF TGTGCCAGCACCCAGGGTAGGGGGCTCTACGAGCAGTACTTC
once NA TRBJ1-1 TRBV5-4 CASSLALRGQMNTEAFF TGTGCCAGCAGCTTGGCTTTGCGGGGGCAAATGAACACTGAAGCTTTCTTT
NA TRBD1 TRBJ2-1 TRBV13 CASRSRDRVRDEQFF TGTGCCAGCAGATCCCGGGACAGGGTCCGGGATGAGCAGTTCTTC
NA TRBD2 TRBJ2-5 TRBV10-3 CAISGTSGKASETQYF TGTGCCATCAGTGGGACTAGCGGAAAAGCATCAGAGACCCAGTACTTC
once TRBD1 TRBJ1-1 TRBV27 CASRDRGRGNTEAFF TGTGCCAGCAGGGACAGGGGCAGGGGGAACACTGAAGCTTTCTTT
NA NA TRBJ2-4 TRBV9 CASSVGLAKNIQYF TGTGCCAGCAGCGTAGGGTTAGCCAAAAACATTCAGTACTTC
NA NA TRBJ2-5 TRBV18 CASSPIQSQETQYF TGTGCCAGCTCACCAATCCAGTCCCAAGAGACCCAGTACTTC
NA TRBD1 TRBJ1-1 TRBV11-2 CASSLGQGAFF TGTGCCAGCAGCCTGGGACAGGGGGCTTTCTTT
NA TRBD2 TRBJ2-3 TRBV28 CASSLTSGRADTQYF TGTGCCAGCAGTTTGACTAGCGGGCGGGCAGATACGCAGTATTTT
NA NA TRBJ1-6 TRBV9 CASSPTAGNRSPLHF TGTGCCAGCAGCCCGACAGCAGGGAACCGTTCACCCCTCCACTTT
NA TRBD2 TRBJ2-1 TRBV5-6 CASSMRLAGDYNEQFF TGTGCCAGCAGCATGAGGTTAGCGGGAGACTACAATGAGCAGTTCTTC
NA NA TRBJ1-1 TRBV19 CASSIGNTEAFF TGTGCCAGTAGTATTGGGAACACTGAAGCTTTCTTT
NA NA TRBJ2-3 TRBV7-2 CASSLVSGDTQYF TGTGCCAGCAGCTTAGTGTCGGGAGATACGCAGTATTTT
NA NA TRBJ1-2 TRBV11-1 CASSLVWGSCRANYGYTF TGTGCCAGCAGCTTAGTTTGGGGTAGTTGCAGGGCTAACTATGGCTACACCTTC
NA NA TRBJ1-1 TRBV6-5 CASSYSGQVNTEAFF TGTGCCAGCAGTTACTCAGGCCAGGTAAACACTGAAGCTTTCTTT
NA NA TRBJ1-6 TRBV30 CAWERVNSPLHF TGTGCCTGGGAACGGGTTAATTCACCCCTCCACTTT
NA NA TRBJ1-5 TRBV2 CASSDLGWGPSTQPQHF TGTGCCAGCAGTGATCTGGGGTGGGGGCCCAGTACTCAGCCCCAGCATTTT
NA NA TRBJ1-5 TRBV4-2 CASSQDGGGNQPQHF TGTGCCAGCAGCCAAGATGGGGGTGGCAATCAGCCCCAGCATTTT
NA TRBD1 TRBJ2-3 TRBV5-1 CASSEGQGNTDTQYF TGCGCCAGCAGCGAGGGACAGGGAAACACAGATACGCAGTATTTT
NA NA TRBJ2-7 TRBV30 CAWRETGLSAYEQYF TGTGCCTGGCGCGAGACGGGGCTCTCGGCCTACGAGCAGTACTTC
NA TRBD2 TRBJ2-5 TRBV6-1 CASSEDSSGSGETQYF TGTGCCAGCAGTGAAGATTCTAGCGGGAGCGGGGAGACCCAGTACTTC
NA TRBD2 TRBJ2-1 TRBV29-1 CSVGVAGGADEQFF TGCAGCGTTGGGGTAGCGGGAGGTGCCGATGAGCAGTTCTTC
NA NA TRBJ2-6 TRBV19 CASSTQSAGANVLTF TGTGCCAGTAGTACTCAGAGTGCTGGGGCCAACGTCCTGACTTTC
NA TRBD1 TRBJ1-2 TRBV12-5 CASGASTGRHGYTF TGTGCTAGTGGTGCCTCGACAGGGCGCCATGGCTACACCTTC
NA TRBD1 TRBJ2-1 TRBV29-1 CSAGQGAMKFF TGCAGCGCCGGACAGGGGGCAATGAAGTTCTTC
NA NA TRBJ2-7 TRBV7-6 CASSLDTPYEQYF TGTGCCAGCAGCTTAGACACCCCCTACGAGCAGTACTTC
NA NA TRBJ1-5 TRBV18 CASSPGMGQPQHF TGTGCCAGCTCACCAGGGATGGGTCAGCCCCAGCATTTT
NA NA TRBJ2-5 TRBV6-1 CASRWGAEETQYF TGTGCCAGCCGCTGGGGGGCGGAAGAGACCCAGTACTTC
NA NA TRBJ1-2 TRBV25-1 CASSESIRVGIDGYTF TGTGCCAGCAGTGAATCGATCAGGGTGGGGATCGATGGCTACACCTTC
NA NA TRBJ2-1 TRBV7-7 CASSLSLSGSEQFF TGTGCCAGCAGCTTATCATTATCGGGGAGTGAGCAGTTCTTC
NA NA TRBJ2-7 TRBV29-1 CSVATVYEQYF TGCAGCGTTGCGACAGTCTACGAGCAGTACTTC
NA TRBD1 TRBJ1-1 TRBV19 CASRITGVTEAFF TGTGCCAGTAGGATAACAGGGGTAACTGAAGCTTTCTTT
once NA TRBJ1-5 TRBV5-6 CASSSRVPRGPDQPQHF TGTGCCAGCAGCTCGAGGGTACCCAGGGGCCCCGATCAGCCCCAGCATTTT
medium-sized TRBD2 TRBJ2-3 TRBV6-4 CASSDSAGGSTDTQYF TGTGCCAGCAGTGACTCAGCGGGGGGCAGCACAGATACGCAGTATTTT
NA TRBD1 TRBJ1-2 TRBV7-9 CASSSMLRDRVFSYGYTF TGTGCCAGCAGCTCCATGCTACGGGACAGGGTTTTTTCCTATGGCTACACCTTC